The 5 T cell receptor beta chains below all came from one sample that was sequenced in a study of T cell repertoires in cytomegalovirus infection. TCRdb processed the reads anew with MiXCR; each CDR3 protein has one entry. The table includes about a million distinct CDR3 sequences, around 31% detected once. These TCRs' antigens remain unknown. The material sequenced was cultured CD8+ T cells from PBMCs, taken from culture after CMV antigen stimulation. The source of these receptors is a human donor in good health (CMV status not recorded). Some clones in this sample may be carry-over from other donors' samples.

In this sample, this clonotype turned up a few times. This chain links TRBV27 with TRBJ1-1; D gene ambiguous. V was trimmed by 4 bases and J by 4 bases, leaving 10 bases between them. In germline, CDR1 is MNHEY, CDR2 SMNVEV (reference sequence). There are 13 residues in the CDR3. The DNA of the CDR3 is TGTGCCAGCAGTTCGGATTTGGCCACTGAAGCTTTCTTT. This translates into CASSSDLATEAFF.

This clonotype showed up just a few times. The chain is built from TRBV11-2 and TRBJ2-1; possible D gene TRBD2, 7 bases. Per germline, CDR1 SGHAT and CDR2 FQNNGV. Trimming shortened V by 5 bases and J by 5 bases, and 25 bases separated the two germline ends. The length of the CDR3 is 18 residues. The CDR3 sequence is CASSIRSGGRGTNNEQFF. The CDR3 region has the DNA TGTGCCAGCAGCATCCGGTCGGGCGGGCGGGGGACAAACAATGAGCAGTTCTTC.

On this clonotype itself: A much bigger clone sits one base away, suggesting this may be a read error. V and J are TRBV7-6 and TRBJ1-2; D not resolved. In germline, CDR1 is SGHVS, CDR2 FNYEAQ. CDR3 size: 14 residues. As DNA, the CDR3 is TGTGCCAACAGCTTGGCGGGATCGGACTATGGCTACACCTTC. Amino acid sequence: CANSLAGSDYGYTF. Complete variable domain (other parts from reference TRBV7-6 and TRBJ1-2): GAGVSQSPRYKVTKRGQDVALRCDPISGHVSLYWYRQALGQGPEFLTYFNYEAQQDKSGLPNDRFSAERPEGSISTLTIQRTEQRDSAMYRCANSLAGSDYGYTFGSGTRLTVV.

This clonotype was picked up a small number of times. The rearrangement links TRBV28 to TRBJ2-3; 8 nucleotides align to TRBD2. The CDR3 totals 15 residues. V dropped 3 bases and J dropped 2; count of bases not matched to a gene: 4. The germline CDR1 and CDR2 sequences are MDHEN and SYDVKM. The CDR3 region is CASSFWRGATDTQYF. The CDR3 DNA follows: TGTGCCAGCAGTTTCTGGCGGGGGGCCACAGATACGCAGTATTTT.

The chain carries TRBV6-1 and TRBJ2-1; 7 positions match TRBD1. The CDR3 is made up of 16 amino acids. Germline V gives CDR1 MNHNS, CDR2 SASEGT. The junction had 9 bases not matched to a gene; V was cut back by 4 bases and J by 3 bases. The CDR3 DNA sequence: TGTGCCAGCAGTGTTGCCACAGGGGCACTCTACAATGAGCAGTTCTTC. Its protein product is CASSVATGALYNEQFF.